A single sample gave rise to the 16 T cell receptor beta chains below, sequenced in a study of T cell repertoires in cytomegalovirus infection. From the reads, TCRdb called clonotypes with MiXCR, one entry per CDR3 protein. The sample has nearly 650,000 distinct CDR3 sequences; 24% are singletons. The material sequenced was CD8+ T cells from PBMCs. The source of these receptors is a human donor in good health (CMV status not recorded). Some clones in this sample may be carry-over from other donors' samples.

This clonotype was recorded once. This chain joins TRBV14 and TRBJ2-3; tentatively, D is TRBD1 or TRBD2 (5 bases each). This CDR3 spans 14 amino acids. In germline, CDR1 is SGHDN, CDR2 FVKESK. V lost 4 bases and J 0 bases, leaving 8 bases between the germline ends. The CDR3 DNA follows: TGTGCCAGCAGCCGGGGGTCTAGCACAGATACGCAGTATTTT. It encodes CASSRGSSTDTQYF.

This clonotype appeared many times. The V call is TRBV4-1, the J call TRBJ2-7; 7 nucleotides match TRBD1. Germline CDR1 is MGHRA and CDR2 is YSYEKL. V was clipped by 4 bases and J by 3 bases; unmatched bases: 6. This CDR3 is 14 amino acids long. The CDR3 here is CASSPRAGGYEQYF. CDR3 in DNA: TGCGCCAGCAGCCCCCGGGCAGGGGGCTACGAGCAGTACTTC.

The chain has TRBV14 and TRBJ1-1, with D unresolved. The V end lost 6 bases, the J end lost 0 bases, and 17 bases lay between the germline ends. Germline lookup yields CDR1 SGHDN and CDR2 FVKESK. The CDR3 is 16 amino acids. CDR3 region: CASSPTRFRLNTEAFF. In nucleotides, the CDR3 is TGTGCCAGCAGTCCAACCCGGTTCAGGCTGAACACTGAAGCTTTCTTT.

CDR3 DNA sequence: TGCAGTGCTAGAGATATAATGGGACAGGGTCTCTACAATGAGCAGTTCTTC. Translated: CSARDIMGQGLYNEQFF. The rearrangement joins TRBV20-1 to TRBJ2-1; 9 bases are shared with TRBD1. The trim removed 0 bases at V and 3 bases at J, leaving 9 bases unmatched. This CDR3 is 17 amino acids long. Germline V gene sequence: CDR1 DFQATT, CDR2 SNEGSKA (reference sequence).

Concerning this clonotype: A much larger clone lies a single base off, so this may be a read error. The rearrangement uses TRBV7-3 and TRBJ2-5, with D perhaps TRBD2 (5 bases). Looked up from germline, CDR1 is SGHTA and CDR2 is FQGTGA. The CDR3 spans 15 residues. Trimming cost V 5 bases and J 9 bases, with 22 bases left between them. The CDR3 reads CASSAIRAPDGAQYF. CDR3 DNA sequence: TGTGCCAGCAGCGCAATCCGGGCCCCCGACGGGGCCCAGTACTTC. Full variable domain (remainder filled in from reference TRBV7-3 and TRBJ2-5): GAGVSQTPSNKVTEKGKYVELRCDPISGHTALYWYRQSLGQGPEFLIYFQGTGAADDSGLPNDRFFAVRPEGSVSTLKIQRTERGDSAVYLCASSAIRAPDGAQYFGPGTRLLVL.

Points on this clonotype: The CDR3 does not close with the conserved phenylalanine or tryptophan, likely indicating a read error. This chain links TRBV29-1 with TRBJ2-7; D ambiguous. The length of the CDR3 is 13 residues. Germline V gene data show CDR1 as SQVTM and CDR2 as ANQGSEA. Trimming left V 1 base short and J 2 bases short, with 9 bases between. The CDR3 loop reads CSVEGEATYEQYS. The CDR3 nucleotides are TGCAGCGTTGAAGGGGAAGCCACCTACGAGCAGTACTCC.

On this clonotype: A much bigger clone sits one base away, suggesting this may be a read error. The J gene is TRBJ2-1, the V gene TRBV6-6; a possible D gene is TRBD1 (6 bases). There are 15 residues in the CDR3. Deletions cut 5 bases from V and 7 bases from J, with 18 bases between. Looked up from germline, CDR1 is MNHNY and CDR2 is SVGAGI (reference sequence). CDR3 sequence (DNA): TGTGCCAGCAGTCACGAAACCGGGACAAGAAATGAGCAGTTCTTC. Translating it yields CASSHETGTRNEQFF.

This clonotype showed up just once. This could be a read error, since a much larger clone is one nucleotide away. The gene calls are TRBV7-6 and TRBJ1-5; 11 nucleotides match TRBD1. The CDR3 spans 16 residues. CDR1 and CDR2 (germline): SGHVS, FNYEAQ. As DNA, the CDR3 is TGTGCCAGCAGCTCGATGGACAGGGGGCGGAATCAGCCCCGGCATTTT. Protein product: CASSSMDRGRNQPRHF.

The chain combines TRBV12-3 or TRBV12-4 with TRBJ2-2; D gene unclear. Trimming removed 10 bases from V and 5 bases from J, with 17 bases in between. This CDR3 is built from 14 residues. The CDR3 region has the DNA TGTGCCAACAGCTCCAGTTCCAGGACCGGGGAGCTGTTTTTT. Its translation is CANSSSSRTGELFF.

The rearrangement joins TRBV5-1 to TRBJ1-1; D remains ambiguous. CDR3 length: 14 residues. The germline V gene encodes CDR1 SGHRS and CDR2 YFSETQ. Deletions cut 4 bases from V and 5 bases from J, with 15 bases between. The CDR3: CASSLARAATEAFF. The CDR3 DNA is TGCGCCAGCAGCCTGGCGAGGGCGGCGACTGAAGCTTTCTTT.

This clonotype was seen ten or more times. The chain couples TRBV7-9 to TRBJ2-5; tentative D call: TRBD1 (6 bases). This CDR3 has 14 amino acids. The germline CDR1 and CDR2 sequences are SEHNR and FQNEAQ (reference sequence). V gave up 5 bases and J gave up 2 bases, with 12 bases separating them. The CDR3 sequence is CASSRDRPQETQYF. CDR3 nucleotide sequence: TGTGCCAGCAGCCGAGACAGGCCTCAAGAGACCCAGTACTTC.

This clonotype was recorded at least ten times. CDR3 nucleotide sequence: TGTGCCAGCAGCTCCCGGGCCATCCCCTACGAGCAGTACGTC. Translated: CASSSRAIPYEQYV. The chain joins TRBV7-8 to TRBJ2-7; D is ambiguous. The CDR3 has 14 residues. Germline-derived CDR1 and CDR2 are SGHVS and FQNEAQ. V lost 4 bases and J lost 2, with 12 bases in between.

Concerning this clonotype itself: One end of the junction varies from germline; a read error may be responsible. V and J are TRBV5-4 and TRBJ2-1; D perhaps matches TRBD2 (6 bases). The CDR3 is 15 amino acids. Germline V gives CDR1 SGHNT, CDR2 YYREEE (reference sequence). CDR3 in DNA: TGTGCCAGCAGTGAGCGGGTAGGATCCTCCAATGAGCAGTTCTTC. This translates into CASSERVGSSNEQFF.

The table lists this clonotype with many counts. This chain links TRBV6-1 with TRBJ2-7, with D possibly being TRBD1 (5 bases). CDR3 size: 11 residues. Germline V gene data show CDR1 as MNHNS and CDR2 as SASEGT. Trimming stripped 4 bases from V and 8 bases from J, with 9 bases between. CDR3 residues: CASSGQGKQYV. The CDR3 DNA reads TGTGCCAGCAGTGGGCAGGGAAAGCAGTACGTC.

The CDR3 reads CASSKKDRAGEKLFF. Written as DNA, the CDR3 is TGTGCCAGCAGCAAAAAGGACAGGGCGGGCGAAAAACTGTTTTTT. The J gene is TRBJ1-4, the V gene TRBV9, with TRBD1 matching 8 bases. This CDR3 is built from 15 residues. Germline V gene sequence: CDR1 SGDLS, CDR2 YYNGEE. V lost 4 bases, J lost 8 bases, and 10 bases stayed unmatched.

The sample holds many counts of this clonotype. CDR3 coding DNA: TGTGCCAGCAGACCCAACGGACTCCCTGGGGCCAACGTCCTGACTTTC. This encodes CASRPNGLPGANVLTF. The chain couples TRBV7-6 to TRBJ2-6; perhaps TRBD2 as D (5 bases). The CDR3 is made up of 16 amino acids. Per the germline V gene, CDR1 is SGHVS and CDR2 is FNYEAQ. The V gene lost 6 bases and the J gene lost 2 bases, with 14 bases spanning the gap.